This T cell receptor beta chain was sequenced for a study of blood T cells in healthy people across ages. The CDR3 consists of 15 residues. Germline CDR1 and CDR2: MNHNS and SASEGT. The V end lost 6 bases, the J end lost 2 bases, and 17 bases lay between the germline ends. Combining a sample-barcoded 5' primer with a J-beta primer mix, a second PCR ran for about 7 to 11 cycles. TCRdb used MiXCR to reprocess the 5' RACE reads, holding one entry per CDR3 protein. The data show around 1,500,000 distinct CDR3 sequences, 35% to 45% seen once. The sequenced sample was blood. The origin of this receptor is a woman between 18 and 30 years old in good health. The chain employs TRBV6-1 and TRBJ2-7; D not certain. The CDR3 DNA follows: TGTGCCAGCAGAGACTCATCAATTGGGGCCTACGAGCAGTACTTC. Translating it yields CASRDSSIGAYEQYF.